This entry lists 12 T cell receptor beta chains sequenced from one sample in a study of shared clonotypes between healthy human individuals. The method was immunoSEQ multiplex PCR; TCRdb's version includes in-frame clones alone and lacks a portion of them. The profile shows around 2.1 million clones, 90% to 97% of them singletons. The sequenced material came from naive CD4+ T cells sorted from blood. Stated subset: CD45RA+ positively selected. The origin of the receptors is a man younger than 30 in good health.

The CDR3 coding sequence is TGTGCCAGCAGTCGTACCGGGACACCATCCTACGAGCAGTACTTC. This sequence encodes CASSRTGTPSYEQYF. This chain links TRBV27 with TRBJ2-7; D might be TRBD1 (6 bases). Germline V gives CDR1 MNHEY, CDR2 SMNVEV (reference sequence). The V gene lost 5 bases and the J gene lost 1 base, with 15 bases spanning the gap. The CDR3 consists of 15 residues.

The V and J genes are TRBV6-5 and TRBJ2-5; 8 bases line up with TRBD2. V gave up 4 bases and J gave up 5 bases; unmatched junction bases: 6. Germline V gene data show CDR1 as MNHEY and CDR2 as SVGAGI. The CDR3 is 14 residues long. The CDR3 DNA follows: TGTGCCAGCAGTTCATGGACTAGCTATGAGACCCAGTACTTC. The encoded protein is CASSSWTSYETQYF.

The sample holds one count of this clone. The chain employs TRBV6-5 and TRBJ2-7; D is possibly TRBD2 (6 bases). Trimming shortened V by 7 bases and J by 3 bases, and 19 bases separated the two germline ends. This CDR3 is 15 amino acids long. Germline values: CDR1 MNHEY, CDR2 SVGAGI. CDR3 DNA sequence: TGTGCCAGCACTCGCCTGGGACTCGAGTTCTACGAGCAGTACTTC. It translates to CASTRLGLEFYEQYF.

The chain has TRBV5-6 and TRBJ1-5; a weak D match, TRBD1 (5 bases). The ends were cut back, 1 base at V and 4 bases at J, with 9 bases in the middle. Germline CDR1 and CDR2: SGHDT and YYEEEE. The CDR3 runs 14 residues. This CDR3 is CASSLRGRNQPQHF. In DNA, the CDR3 is TGTGCCAGCAGCTTGCGGGGGAGGAATCAGCCCCAGCATTTT.

The chain employs TRBV10-3 and TRBJ2-5; D is unclear. CDR1 and CDR2 (germline): ENHRY, SYGVKD. V shed 3 bases and J shed 5 bases, with 7 bases lying between them. This CDR3 has 12 residues. CDR3 loop: CAISDQGETQYF. CDR3 coding DNA: TGTGCCATCAGTGATCAAGGGGAGACCCAGTACTTC.

The rearrangement joins TRBV4-2 to TRBJ2-1, with D maybe TRBD2 (5 bases). Trimming shortened V by 1 base and J by 9 bases, and 13 bases separated the two germline ends. The CDR3 loop spans 14 amino acids. Per the germline V gene, CDR1 is LGHNA and CDR2 is YNFKEQ. The CDR3: CASSQVVTSFEQFF. CDR3 bases: TGTGCCAGCAGCCAAGTTGTTACTAGTTTTGAGCAGTTCTTC.

The genes are TRBV5-1 and TRBJ2-7, with 8 bases fitting TRBD2. The V segment lost 3 bases and the J segment 2 bases; nucleotides outside the gene matches: 16. Germline values: CDR1 SGHRS, CDR2 YFSETQ. This CDR3 is built from 18 residues. CDR3 sequence: CASSYGTRAAGRAYEQYF. DNA for the CDR3: TGCGCCAGCAGCTATGGGACTAGAGCGGCCGGCCGGGCCTACGAGCAGTACTTC.

In its sample, this clone was seen once. V usage is TRBV5-4 and J usage is TRBJ1-4; 8 bases match TRBD1. V was clipped by 5 bases and J by 3 bases; unmatched bases: 3. Germline V gene data show CDR1 as SGHNT and CDR2 as YYREEE (reference sequence). CDR3 length equals 14 residues. CDR3 sequence reads: CASSQTGANEKLFF. The CDR3, as DNA: TGTGCCAGCAGTCAGACAGGGGCTAATGAAAAACTGTTTTTT.

This clone was recorded once. The chain carries TRBV10-2 and TRBJ2-7; D may be TRBD2 (6 bases). The CDR3 runs 14 residues. Germline V gene lookup returns CDR1 WSHSY and CDR2 SAAADI. Trimming removed 7 bases from V and 3 bases from J, with 16 bases in between. CDR3 in amino acids: CASKVIPGSYEQYF. As DNA, the CDR3 is TGCGCCAGCAAAGTAATACCCGGGAGCTACGAGCAGTACTTC.

The chain combines TRBV5-8 with TRBJ1-3; D may be TRBD1 (6 bases). Germline values: CDR1 SGHTS, CDR2 YDEGEE. V shed 3 bases and J shed 4 bases, with 17 bases lying between them. The CDR3 extends over 16 amino acids. The CDR3 bases are TGTGCCAGCAGCTCAGGGACATTCTTCCTCGGAAACACCATATATTTT. The encoded protein is CASSSGTFFLGNTIYF. Variable domain in full (rest from reference TRBV5-8 and TRBJ1-3): EAGVTQSPTHLIKTRGQQATLRCSPISGHTSVYWYQQALGLGLQFLLWYDEGEERNRGNFPPRFSGRQFPNYSSELNVNALELEDSALYLCASSSGTFFLGNTIYFGEGSWLTVV.

This rearrangement joins TRBV5-1 to TRBJ2-5, with D perhaps matching TRBD1 (5 bases). Germline V CDR1 and CDR2: SGHRS, YFSETQ. The CDR3 covers 14 residues. Trimming left V 5 bases short and J 0 bases short, with 11 bases between. The CDR3 bases are TGCGCCAGCAGATTTCTAGGGGACCAAGAGACCCAGTACTTC. As protein: CASRFLGDQETQYF. Full variable domain (rest looked up from reference TRBV5-1 and TRBJ2-5): KAGVTQTPRYLIKTRGQQVTLSCSPISGHRSVSWYQQTPGQGLQFLFEYFSETQRNKGNFPGRFSGRQFSNSRSEMNVSTLELGDSALYLCASRFLGDQETQYFGPGTRLLVL.

This clone has only one observation. This rearrangement joins TRBV9 to TRBJ2-7; 13 bases fit TRBD2. This CDR3 spans 16 amino acids. Per the germline V gene, CDR1 is SGDLS and CDR2 is YYNGEE. V was clipped by 0 bases and J by 7 bases; unmatched bases: 7. The CDR3 DNA reads as TGTGCCAGCAGCGTAGGGGGACTAGCGGGGATAGGTGAGCAGTACTTC. Protein: CASSVGGLAGIGEQYF.